In its sample, the clone carrying this T cell receptor (beta chain) was seen many times. What it binds is not known. These data originate in a study of shared clonotypes between healthy human individuals. The study, taken as a whole, reports: Some clonotypes were shared by all four sorted-subset donors, while others were not shared. The non-shared ones had lower generation probabilities than the shared ones. Estimated clonotype richness was generally higher in naive than memory subsets.

Germline V gene sequence: CDR1 SGHRS, CDR2 YFSETQ. The CDR3 spans 14 residues. V shed 4 bases, J shed 6 bases, and the junction held 9 bases outside the gene matches. Replicate PCRs run on sorted subsets employed roughly 190 ng DNA, 25,000 to 35,000 T cell genomes. Repertoires were generated with immunoSEQ multiplex PCR, while TCRdb's copy carries only in-frame clones and drops some. The sample carries 950,000 to 1,100,000 clones, approximately 80% recorded once. Every contributor of samples was a Caucasian grown-up residing in Nashville, Tennessee. V and J are TRBV5-1 and TRBJ1-2; 7 bases map to TRBD1. What was sequenced was memory CD4+ T cells from PBMCs. Subset in this sample: CD45RA-negative fraction. The source of this sequence is a young man in good health. Some clones in this sample may be carry-over from other donors' samples. The CDR3 DNA sequence: TGCGCCAGCAGCCCCGGACAGGATGGTCATGGCTACACCTTC. Protein sequence: CASSPGQDGHGYTF.